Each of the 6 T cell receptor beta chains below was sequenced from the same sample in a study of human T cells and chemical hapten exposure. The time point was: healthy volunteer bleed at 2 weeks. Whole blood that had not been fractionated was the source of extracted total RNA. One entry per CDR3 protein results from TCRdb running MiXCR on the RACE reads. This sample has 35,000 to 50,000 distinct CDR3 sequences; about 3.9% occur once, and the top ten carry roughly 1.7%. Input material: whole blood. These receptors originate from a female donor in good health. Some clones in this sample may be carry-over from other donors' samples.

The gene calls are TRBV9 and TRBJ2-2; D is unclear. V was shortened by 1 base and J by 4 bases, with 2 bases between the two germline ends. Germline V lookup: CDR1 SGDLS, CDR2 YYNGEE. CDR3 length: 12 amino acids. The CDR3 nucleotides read TGTGCCAGCAGCGTAATCACCGGGGAGCTGTTTTTT. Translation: CASSVITGELFF.

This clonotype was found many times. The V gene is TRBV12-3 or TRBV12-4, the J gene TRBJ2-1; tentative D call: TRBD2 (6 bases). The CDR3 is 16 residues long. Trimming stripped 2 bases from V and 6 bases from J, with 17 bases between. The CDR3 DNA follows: TGTGCCAGCAGTTTACTGGGGCTAGTGGGAGGCAATGAGCAGTTCTTC. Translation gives CASSLLGLVGGNEQFF.

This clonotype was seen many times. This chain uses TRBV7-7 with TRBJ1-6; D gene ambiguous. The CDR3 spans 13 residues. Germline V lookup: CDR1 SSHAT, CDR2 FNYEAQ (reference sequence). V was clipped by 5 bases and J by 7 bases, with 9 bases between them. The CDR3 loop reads CASSLTLNSPLHF. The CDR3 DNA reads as TGTGCCAGCAGCCTGACTTTAAATTCACCCCTCCACTTT.

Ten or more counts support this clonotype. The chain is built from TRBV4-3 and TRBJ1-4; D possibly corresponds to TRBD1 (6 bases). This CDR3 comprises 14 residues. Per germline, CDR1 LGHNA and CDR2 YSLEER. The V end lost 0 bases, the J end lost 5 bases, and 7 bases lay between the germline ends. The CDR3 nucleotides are TGCGCCAGCAGCCAAGATCAGGGGAATGAAAAACTGTTTTTT. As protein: CASSQDQGNEKLFF.

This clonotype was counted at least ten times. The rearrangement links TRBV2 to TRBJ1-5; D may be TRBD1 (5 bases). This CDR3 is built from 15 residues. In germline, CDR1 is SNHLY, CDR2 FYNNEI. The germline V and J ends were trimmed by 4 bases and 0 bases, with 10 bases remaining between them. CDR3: CASSGQGYSNQPQHF. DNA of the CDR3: TGTGCCAGCAGTGGGCAGGGTTATAGCAATCAGCCCCAGCATTTT. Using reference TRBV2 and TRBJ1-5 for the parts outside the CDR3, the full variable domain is EPEVTQTPSHQVTQMGQEVILRCVPISNHLYFYWYRQILGQKVEFLVSFYNNEISEKSEIFDDQFSVERPDGSNFTLKIRSTKLEDSAMYFCASSGQGYSNQPQHFGDGTRLSIL.

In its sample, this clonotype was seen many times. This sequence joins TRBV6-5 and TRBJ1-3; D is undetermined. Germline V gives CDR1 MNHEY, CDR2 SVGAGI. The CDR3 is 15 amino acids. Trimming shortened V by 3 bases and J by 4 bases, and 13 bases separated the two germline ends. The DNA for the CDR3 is TGTGCCAGCAGTTATGGGCCCCGAGCAGGAAACACCATATATTTT. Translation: CASSYGPRAGNTIYF.